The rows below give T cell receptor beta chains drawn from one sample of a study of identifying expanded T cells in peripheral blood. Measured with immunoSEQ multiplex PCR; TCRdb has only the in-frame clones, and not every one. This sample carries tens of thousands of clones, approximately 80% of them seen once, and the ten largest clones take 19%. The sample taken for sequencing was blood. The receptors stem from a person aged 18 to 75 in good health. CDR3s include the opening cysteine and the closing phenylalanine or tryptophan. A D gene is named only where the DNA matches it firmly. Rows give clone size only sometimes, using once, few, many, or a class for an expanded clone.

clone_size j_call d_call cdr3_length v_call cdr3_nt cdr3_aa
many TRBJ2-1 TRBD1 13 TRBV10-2 TGCGCCAGCAGAGGGACAGTATACAATGAGCAGTTCTTC CASRGTVYNEQFF
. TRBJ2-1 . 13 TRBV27 TGTGCCAGCAGTTGGACAGACTACAATGAGCAGTTCTTC CASSWTDYNEQFF
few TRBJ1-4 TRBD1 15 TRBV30 TGTGCCTGGAGTGTTCCCGGGACAGGGAACGAAAAACTGTTTTTT CAWSVPGTGNEKLFF
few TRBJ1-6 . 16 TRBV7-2 TGTGCCAGCAGCTTAGCAGGGGAACTGGCGAGGGCACCCCTCCACTTT CASSLAGELARAPLHF
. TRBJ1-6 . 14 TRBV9 TGTGCCAGCAGCGTAGTGGGTATACATTCACCCCTCCACTTT CASSVVGIHSPLHF
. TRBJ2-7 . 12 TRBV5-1 TGCGCCAGCAGCCCCGGAGCCTACGAGCAGTACTTC CASSPGAYEQYF
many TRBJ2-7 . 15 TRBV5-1 TGCGCCAGCAGCTTGGTGGCAGGGAGTGACTACGAGCAGTACTTC CASSLVAGSDYEQYF
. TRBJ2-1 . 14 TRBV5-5 TGTGCCAGCACCTTCGGGGGTACCTACAATGAGCAGTTCTTC CASTFGGTYNEQFF
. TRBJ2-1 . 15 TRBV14 TGTGCCAGCAGCCAAGATCTTCAGGCAAACAATGAGCAGTTCTTC CASSQDLQANNEQFF
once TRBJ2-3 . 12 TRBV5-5 TGTGCCAGCAGCTTGGCAATCGATACGCAGTATTTT CASSLAIDTQYF